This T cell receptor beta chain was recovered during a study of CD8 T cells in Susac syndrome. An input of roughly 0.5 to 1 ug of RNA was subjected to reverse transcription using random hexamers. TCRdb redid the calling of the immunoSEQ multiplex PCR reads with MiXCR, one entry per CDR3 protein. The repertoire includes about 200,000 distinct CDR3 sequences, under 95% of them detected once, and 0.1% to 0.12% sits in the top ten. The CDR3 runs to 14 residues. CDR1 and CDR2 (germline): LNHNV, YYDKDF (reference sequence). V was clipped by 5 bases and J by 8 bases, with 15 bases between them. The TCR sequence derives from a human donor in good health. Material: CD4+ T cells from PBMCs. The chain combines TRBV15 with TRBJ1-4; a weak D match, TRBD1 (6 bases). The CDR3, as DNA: TGTGCCACCAGCGTAGGGGGGGCGGCGGAAAAACTGTTTTTT. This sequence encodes CATSVGGAAEKLFF.